Reported below is one T cell receptor beta chain. Its matching antigen is unknown. PCR primers comprised 60 Vbeta and 13 Jbeta primers. Clones were read by immunoSEQ multiplex PCR, and TCRdb kept only the in-frame ones, dropping some. Seen here are roughly 100,000 clones, 75% to 90% observed once, and the top ten hold about 6.9%. This entry belongs to a study of cytomegalovirus exposure and HLA in healthy donors. Regarding the study as a whole: What TCR beta sequences reportedly achieved was accurate prediction of HLA-A and HLA-B alleles in most subjects. A previous analysis found most TCR beta V segments productive roughly 90% or roughly 30% of the time. In a later analysis, at a false discovery rate of 0.05, under 20,000 TCR beta sequences were associated with HLA alleles. HLA restriction was apparent for most CMV-associated TCR beta chains in a later analysis.

This CDR3 is built from 14 residues. V dropped 6 bases and J dropped 7; count of bases not matched to a gene: 8. Per germline, CDR1 MNHEY and CDR2 SMNVEV (reference sequence). The sequence came from a man aged 25-40 years in good health and CMV-seropositive. Material for sequencing was PBMCs. The V gene is TRBV27, the J gene TRBJ1-4; TRBD1 aligns across 7 bases. The CDR3 loop reads CASRARQGVEKLFF. CDR3 in DNA: TGTGCCAGCAGGGCTAGACAGGGAGTTGAAAAACTGTTTTTT.